The T cell receptor (beta chain) under discussion was sequenced for a study of human T cells and chemical hapten exposure. The time point is: patch test 3, about 24 weeks after DPC sensitization. Described treatment: therapeutic diphenylcyclopropenone sensitization with weekly scalp DPC. Each CDR3 protein is one row after TCRdb ran MiXCR on the RACE reads. Of some 110,000 distinct CDR3 sequences in the sample, 34% were seen once. In its sample, this clonotype was seen once. The germline CDR1 and CDR2 sequences are ENHRY and SYGVKD. V lost 6 bases and J 2 bases, leaving 6 bases between the germline ends. The CDR3 is 12 residues long.

The origin of this receptor is a man aged 35-49 years with alopecia areata. Some clones in this sample may be carry-over from other donors' samples. The rearrangement links TRBV10-3 to TRBJ2-3; D gene unclear. The sample in question was whole blood, obtained in connection with sensitization to the hapten diphenylcyclopropenone (DPC). DNA of the CDR3: TGTGCCATCAGCTCTGCCACAGATACGCAGTATTTT. It codes for CAISSATDTQYF.